One and the same sample provided the 24 T cell receptor beta chains below, sequenced in a study of blood T cell repertoires in COVID-19. The repertoire was sequenced with immunoSEQ multiplex PCR; TCRdb's copy has only in-frame clones and lacks some. Counted here are roughly 58,000 clones, 80% to 90% occurring once; the ten biggest clones make up more than 30%. The sequenced sample consisted of peripheral blood. The receptors derive from a man aged 60-69 years with COVID-19, enrolled during active disease.

This clone has at least ten counts. The J gene is TRBJ2-1, the V gene TRBV14; 7 bases align to TRBD2. The germline gives CDR1 SGHDN, CDR2 FVKESK. The V segment lost 0 bases and the J segment 4 bases; nucleotides outside the gene matches: 24. This CDR3 is 22 amino acids long. The CDR3 DNA sequence: TGTGCCAGCAGCCAAGATAATTTTCTTACGCCGTTACCGGGACTATTTTACAATGAGCAGTTCTTC. It encodes CASSQDNFLTPLPGLFYNEQFF.

This sequence joins TRBV5-1 and TRBJ2-5; tentative D call: TRBD1 (5 bases). V was clipped by 4 bases and J by 1 base, with 17 bases between them. This CDR3 contains 16 residues. Germline V gene data show CDR1 as SGHRS and CDR2 as YFSETQ. CDR3 residues: CASSGALGRIQETQYF. CDR3 coding DNA: TGCGCCAGCAGCGGGGCACTTGGACGTATCCAAGAGACCCAGTACTTC.

V usage is TRBV5-8 and J usage is TRBJ1-4; weak D call: TRBD1 (6 bases). Trimming removed 3 bases at V and 7 bases at J, with 16 bases between. This CDR3 region has 15 residues. Germline V gene data show CDR1 as SGHTS and CDR2 as YDEGEE. The CDR3 reads CASSSNRAEAEKLFF. The CDR3 nucleotides read TGTGCCAGCAGCTCCAACAGGGCTGAGGCTGAAAAACTGTTTTTT. The variable domain in full, with the rest retrieved from reference TRBV5-8 and TRBJ1-4, is EAGVTQSPTHLIKTRGQQATLRCSPISGHTSVYWYQQALGLGLQFLLWYDEGEERNRGNFPPRFSGRQFPNYSSELNVNALELEDSALYLCASSSNRAEAEKLFFGSGTQLSVL.

The chain couples TRBV27 to TRBJ1-6, with D hard to call. V was cut by 6 bases and J by 7 bases, with 7 bases left in between. Germline V gives CDR1 MNHEY, CDR2 SMNVEV (reference sequence). This CDR3 has 12 residues. The CDR3 bases are TGTGCCAGCAGCCCACAAAATTCACCCCTCCACTTT. Translated, it gives CASSPQNSPLHF.

This clone came up a few times. This chain joins TRBV5-6 and TRBJ2-7; D perhaps matches TRBD1 (6 bases). The CDR3 loop spans 12 amino acids. The germline gives CDR1 SGHDT, CDR2 YYEEEE. Deletions cut 1 base from V and 8 bases from J, with 10 bases between. The CDR3 DNA reads as TGTGCCAGCAGCTTGAAGGGGGAGCAGCAGTACTTC. Protein: CASSLKGEQQYF.

The V call is TRBV6-5, the J call TRBJ2-5; D uncertain. The germline V and J ends were trimmed by 8 bases and 7 bases, with 14 bases remaining between them. Per the germline V gene, CDR1 is MNHEY and CDR2 is SVGAGI. The CDR3 is made up of 12 amino acids. The CDR3 bases are TGTGCCAGCGATTTGGGCACGTCGACCCAGTACTTC. Translated: CASDLGTSTQYF.

The chain couples TRBV3-1 (or the pseudogene TRBV3-2) to TRBJ1-2, with a tentative D call TRBD1 (6 bases). The CDR3 extends over 17 amino acids. Trimming removed 5 bases from V and 4 bases from J, with 23 bases in between. Germline V gives CDR1 LGHDT, CDR2 YNNKEL (reference sequence). The CDR3 protein is CASSKALSQGRPYGYTF. The CDR3 DNA sequence: TGTGCCAGCAGCAAAGCACTCTCACAGGGTAGGCCCTATGGCTACACCTTC.

The V gene is TRBV7-3, the J gene TRBJ2-6; 8 nucleotides agree with TRBD1. The V gene end was trimmed by 5 bases and the J gene end by 0 bases; junction bases not matched to a gene: 6. The CDR3 is made up of 17 amino acids. CDR1 and CDR2 from the germline V gene are SGHTA and FQGTGA. CDR3 region: CASSVTGGFSGANVLTF. CDR3 coding DNA: TGTGCCAGCAGCGTTACAGGGGGTTTCTCTGGGGCCAACGTCCTGACTTTC.

This rearrangement joins TRBV5-1 to TRBJ1-3; 11 nucleotides line up with TRBD1. CDR3 size: 16 residues. From germline, CDR1 is SGHRS and CDR2 YFSETQ. J lost 1 base, V lost 2 bases, and 2 bases had no gene match. CDR3 sequence (DNA): TGCGCCAGCAGCTTAGGACAGGGGGCTTCTGGAAACACCATATATTTT. Translated, it gives CASSLGQGASGNTIYF.

This chain uses TRBV4-1 with TRBJ1-1; D gene ambiguous. Germline V gives CDR1 MGHRA, CDR2 YSYEKL. The V and J ends lost 0 bases and 1 base respectively, with 6 bases between them. This CDR3 has 14 amino acids. In DNA, the CDR3 is TGCGCCAGCAGCCAAGATAGCCCGAACACTGAAGCTTTCTTT. As protein: CASSQDSPNTEAFF.

The V call is TRBV7-3, the J call TRBJ2-1, with a possible D match to TRBD1 (6 bases). V lost 5 bases and J lost 9, with 20 bases in between. The CDR3 totals 15 residues. CDR1 and CDR2 (germline): SGHTA, FQGTGA. CDR3 residues: CASSPSLGALSEQFF. The DNA for the CDR3 is TGTGCCAGCAGCCCTTCCCTGGGGGCATTGAGTGAGCAGTTCTTC.

The CDR3 DNA is TGCGCCAGCAGCAAGGTAGCGGGGGTTGAAGAGACCCAGTACTTC. The encoded protein is CASSKVAGVEETQYF. The V and J genes are TRBV5-1 and TRBJ2-5; 9 bases agree with TRBD2. The CDR3 is 15 amino acids. CDR1 SGHRS and CDR2 YFSETQ come from the germline V gene. The V gene end was trimmed by 4 bases and the J gene end by 3 bases; junction bases not matched to a gene: 7.

This clone was observed once. The V and J genes are TRBV7-9 and TRBJ2-1, with TRBD2 matching 14 bases. J lost 7 bases, V lost 5 bases, and 4 bases had no gene match. The CDR3 extends over 15 amino acids. Germline CDR1 is SEHNR and CDR2 is FQNEAQ (reference sequence). The DNA for the CDR3 is TGTGCCAGCAGCGCGGGACTAGCGGGAGCTAATGAGCAGTTCTTC. Translating gives CASSAGLAGANEQFF.

V gene TRBV6-5 combines with J gene TRBJ1-1, with 7 bases fitting TRBD1. The ends lost 4 bases at V and 0 bases at J; junction bases unmatched: 5. The length of the CDR3 is 15 residues. Germline CDR1 and CDR2: MNHEY and SVGAGI. In DNA form, the CDR3 reads TGTGCCAGCAGTTCCGGGACAGTGATGAACACTGAAGCTTTCTTT. Translated, it gives CASSSGTVMNTEAFF.

This clone was found a few times. The chain has TRBV6-5 and TRBJ2-7, with D tentatively TRBD2 (6 bases). V lost 7 bases, J lost 0 bases, and 13 bases lay in between. The CDR3 contains 14 residues. Looked up from germline, CDR1 is MNHEY and CDR2 is SVGAGI. The CDR3 sequence is CASTSGTFSYEQYF. The DNA for the CDR3 is TGTGCCAGCACCTCCGGGACTTTCTCCTACGAGCAGTACTTC.

This chain links TRBV10-3 with TRBJ1-2; unclear D gene. Trimming took off 0 bases at V and 2 bases at J, with 16 bases between the two ends. CDR3 length equals 17 residues. Germline CDR1 ENHRY, CDR2 SYGVKD. The CDR3 region is CAISESMGPILNYGYTF. In DNA form, the CDR3 reads TGTGCCATCAGTGAGTCGATGGGCCCAATCTTGAACTATGGCTACACCTTC.

The gene calls are TRBV5-6 and TRBJ1-3; no clear D. Germline lookup yields CDR1 SGHDT and CDR2 YYEEEE. The CDR3 is made up of 15 amino acids. V was cut by 3 bases and J by 0 bases, with 10 bases left in between. The CDR3: CASSSVRSSGNTIYF. The CDR3 bases are TGTGCCAGCAGCTCCGTTCGCAGCTCTGGAAACACCATATATTTT.

The chain uses TRBV19 and TRBJ2-5; 11 bases agree with TRBD1. CDR1 and CDR2 from the germline V gene are LNHDA and SQIVND (reference sequence). The CDR3 covers 15 residues. V trimming: 4 bases; J trimming: 4 bases; junction bases outside the gene matches: 5. The CDR3 region is CASSTGQGALETQYF. The CDR3 bases are TGTGCCAGTAGTACCGGACAGGGGGCTCTAGAGACCCAGTACTTC.

V gene TRBV27 combines with J gene TRBJ2-1, with TRBD2 matching 9 bases. This CDR3 has 18 residues. The V gene's germline CDR1 is MNHEY and CDR2 SMNVEV (reference sequence). Unmatched junction bases numbered 13, after V lost 4 bases and J lost 3 bases. The CDR3 bases are TGTGCCAGCAGTTCCCCTACCTTAGCGGGAGCGAGCTACAATGAGCAGTTCTTC. This codes for CASSSPTLAGASYNEQFF.

The chain links TRBV9 to TRBJ2-7; the match to TRBD1 covers 12 bases. The CDR3 consists of 14 residues. CDR1 is SGDLS, CDR2 YYNGEE, per germline. The V segment lost 4 bases and the J segment 4 bases; nucleotides outside the gene matches: 3. The chain's CDR3 is CASSPGQGAYEQYF. The CDR3 nucleotides read TGTGCCAGCAGCCCGGGACAGGGGGCATACGAGCAGTACTTC.

The chain combines TRBV11-2 with TRBJ1-2; perhaps TRBD1 as D (6 bases). CDR1 is SGHAT, CDR2 FQNNGV, per germline. Trimming removed 3 bases from V and 8 bases from J, with 10 bases in between. The CDR3 contains 12 residues. The CDR3 is CASSFQGNGYTF. In DNA form, the CDR3 reads TGTGCCAGCAGCTTTCAGGGGAACGGCTACACCTTC.

This chain links TRBV27 with TRBJ2-5, with 7 bases matching TRBD2. CDR1 is MNHEY, CDR2 SMNVEV, per germline (reference sequence). J lost 4 bases, V lost 5 bases, and 10 bases had no gene match. This CDR3 is 15 amino acids long. The CDR3 sequence is CASSPLIGGRETQYF. CDR3 in DNA: TGTGCCAGCAGTCCTCTGATCGGGGGGAGAGAGACCCAGTACTTC.

The chain employs TRBV4-1 and TRBJ1-2, with TRBD1 matching over 10 bases. The V gene end was trimmed by 5 bases and the J gene end by 5 bases; junction bases not matched to a gene: 8. The CDR3 spans 15 residues. Germline loops: CDR1 MGHRA, CDR2 YSYEKL. This CDR3 reads CASSSPGTGVYGYTF. The CDR3 DNA reads as TGCGCCAGCAGCTCACCCGGGACAGGGGTTTATGGCTACACCTTC.

The J gene is TRBJ2-7, the V gene TRBV29-1; D remains ambiguous. Germline V CDR1 and CDR2: SQVTM, ANQGSEA. V was clipped by 5 bases and J by 2 bases, with 10 bases between them. CDR3 length: 12 residues. The CDR3 coding sequence is TGCAGCGTTCTGGATGGGCCCTACGAGCAGTACTTC. Translating gives CSVLDGPYEQYF.